Each of the 31 T cell receptor beta chains below was sequenced from the same sample in a study of shared clonotypes between healthy human individuals. Sequencing used immunoSEQ multiplex PCR; TCRdb keeps in-frame clones, though not all of them. The sample shows 2 million to 3 million clones, 93% of them seen only once. Sequencing input: naive CD4+ T cells from PBMCs. Subset in this sample: CD45RA+ positively selected. All receptors derive from a man between 18 and 29 years old in good health. Some clones in this sample may be carry-over from other donors' samples.

The chain carries TRBV6-5 and TRBJ1-6; D not resolved. The CDR3 totals 12 residues. V lost 8 bases to trimming and J lost 8 bases, with 10 bases between them. CDR1 is MNHEY and CDR2 is SVGAGI in the germline V gene. The CDR3 is CASGPLYSPLHF. The CDR3 DNA sequence: TGTGCCAGCGGACCGTTATATTCACCCCTCCACTTT.

The rearrangement links TRBV27 to TRBJ2-2; D might be TRBD2 (6 bases). CDR1 is MNHEY, CDR2 SMNVEV, per germline (reference sequence). With 5 bases removed from V and 5 bases from J, the gap between germline ends came to 21 bases. The CDR3 is 17 residues long. CDR3 residues: CASSPLTAPRGTGELFF. DNA for the CDR3: TGTGCCAGCAGTCCCCTGACAGCTCCCCGGGGGACCGGGGAGCTGTTTTTT.

The chain couples TRBV7-2 to TRBJ1-5; no firm D call. This CDR3 has 15 amino acids. V lost 2 bases to trimming and J lost 4 bases, with 12 bases between them. Germline V gene data show CDR1 as SGHTA and CDR2 as FQGNSA. As DNA, the CDR3 is TGTGCCAGCAGCTTATTGCAATTGGGGAATCAGCCCCAGCATTTT. Its translation is CASSLLQLGNQPQHF.

This chain links TRBV10-1 with TRBJ2-7; TRBD1 agrees at 9 bases. The V segment lost 5 bases and the J segment 4 bases; nucleotides outside the gene matches: 6. Germline values: CDR1 WNHNN, CDR2 SYGVQD (reference sequence). The CDR3 extends over 14 amino acids. CDR3 coding DNA: TGCGCCAGCAGTTTAGGACAGGGGAGGTACGAGCAGTACTTC. Translating it yields CASSLGQGRYEQYF.

Turning to this clone: This sample includes further DNA sequences coding for the same CDR3. The rearrangement uses TRBV30 and TRBJ1-3, with D unresolved. The CDR3 is made up of 12 amino acids. V lost 3 bases to trimming and J lost 1 base, with 4 bases between them. CDR1 GTSNPN and CDR2 SVGIG come from the germline V gene (reference sequence). In DNA, the CDR3 is TGTGCCTGGAGATTGTCTGGAAACACCATATATTTT. Its protein product is CAWRLSGNTIYF. Filled out from reference TRBV30 and TRBJ1-3, the complete variable domain reads SQTIHQWPATLVQPVGSPLSLECTVEGTSNPNLYWYRQAAGRGLQLLFYSVGIGQISSEVPQNLSASRPQDRQFILSSKKLLLSDSGFYLCAWRLSGNTIYFGEGSWLTVV.

The genes are TRBV5-1 and TRBJ1-3; 10 nucleotides align to TRBD1. V trimming: 5 bases; J trimming: 2 bases; junction bases outside the gene matches: 1. This CDR3 is built from 14 residues. Germline lookup yields CDR1 SGHRS and CDR2 YFSETQ. The DNA of the CDR3 is TGCGCCAGCAGTGGACAGGGGGCTGGAAACACCATATATTTT. This encodes CASSGQGAGNTIYF.

This rearrangement joins TRBV6-6 to TRBJ2-2; 10 nucleotides match TRBD2. V was clipped by 7 bases and J by 3 bases; unmatched bases: 5. In germline, CDR1 is MNHNY, CDR2 SVGAGI (reference sequence). This CDR3 contains 15 residues. CDR3 sequence reads: CASTPGLAYTGELFF. In nucleotides, the CDR3 is TGTGCCAGCACTCCGGGACTAGCGTACACCGGGGAGCTGTTTTTT.

The rearrangement joins TRBV29-1 to TRBJ2-2; 12 positions agree with TRBD2. The V segment lost 4 bases and the J segment 2 bases; nucleotides outside the gene matches: 5. The CDR3 is 16 amino acids. Germline CDR1 reads SQVTM; CDR2 reads ANQGSEA. In nucleotides, the CDR3 is TGCAGCGTTGCCCTAGCGGGAGGGATTAACACCGGGGAGCTGTTTTTT. Protein: CSVALAGGINTGELFF.

V usage is TRBV6-5 and J usage is TRBJ1-2; no clear D gene. Germline loops: CDR1 MNHEY, CDR2 SVGAGI. The CDR3 loop spans 13 amino acids. The V and J ends lost 7 bases and 2 bases respectively, with 11 bases between them. The CDR3 DNA sequence: TGTGCCAGCATTAAGGGCCCAAACTATGGCTACACCTTC. This sequence encodes CASIKGPNYGYTF.

In this sample, this clone turned up once. This chain joins TRBV10-3 and TRBJ2-5, with a possible D match to TRBD2 (6 bases). TRBJ2-7 explains the end of the DNA better; the J call may be wrong. The CDR3 has 14 residues. Germline V gene data show CDR1 as ENHRY and CDR2 as SYGVKD. Written as DNA, the CDR3 is TGTGCCATCAGTAGTTCCGGGACTTCGAACGAGCAGTACTTC. It encodes CAISSSGTSNEQYF.

This clone was seen just once. The chain links TRBV5-1 to TRBJ2-3, with TRBD2 matching over 15 bases. J lost 4 bases, V lost 4 bases, and 7 bases had no gene match. The CDR3 loop spans 17 amino acids. The germline V gene has CDR1 SGHRS and CDR2 YFSETQ. In nucleotides, the CDR3 is TGCGCCAGCAGCGAGGGACTAGCGGGAGGTCTTGCAGATACGCAGTATTTT. Encoded protein: CASSEGLAGGLADTQYF.

The V and J genes are TRBV5-1 and TRBJ2-1; the D is unclear. The CDR3 sequence is 14 residues long. CDR1 and CDR2 (germline): SGHRS, YFSETQ. The V gene lost 5 bases and the J gene lost 3 bases, with 12 bases spanning the gap. The CDR3 region has the DNA TGCGCCAGCAGTTCTCAGAGGATCTACAATGAGCAGTTCTTC. It codes for CASSSQRIYNEQFF.

The J gene is TRBJ1-1, the V gene TRBV7-9; 8 bases align to TRBD1. The V segment lost 1 base and the J segment 1 base; nucleotides outside the gene matches: 5. The germline CDR1 and CDR2 sequences are SEHNR and FQNEAQ (reference sequence). CDR3 length equals 16 residues. CDR3 region: CASSLGAGGGNTEAFF. The CDR3 nucleotides are TGTGCCAGCAGCTTAGGAGCAGGGGGCGGGAACACTGAAGCTTTCTTT.

A note on this clone: This sample also contains other DNA sequences that code for the same CDR3. V gene TRBV5-1 combines with J gene TRBJ2-3; D call uncertain. Between the trimmed V and J ends, which lost 1 base and 3 bases, there was a span of 6 bases. The germline V gene has CDR1 SGHRS and CDR2 YFSETQ. The CDR3 is made up of 13 amino acids. CDR3 DNA sequence: TGCGCCAGCAGCTTGTCTGGGACAGATACGCAGTATTTT. This translates into CASSLSGTDTQYF.

V and J are TRBV20-1 and TRBJ1-2; D remains unclear. In germline, CDR1 is DFQATT, CDR2 SNEGSKA (reference sequence). The CDR3 consists of 9 residues. V dropped 4 bases and J dropped 6 bases, with 3 bases sitting between them. The CDR3 DNA reads TGCAGTGCTAAAGATGGCTACACCTTC. Its translation is CSAKDGYTF.

A note on this clone: Other DNA sequences in the same sample also yield this CDR3. The chain recombines TRBV9 with TRBJ2-7; possibly TRBD2 for D (5 bases). V was trimmed by 0 bases and J by 2 bases, leaving 12 bases between them. The CDR3 runs 15 residues. From germline, CDR1 is SGDLS and CDR2 YYNGEE. Here the CDR3 reads CASSVAGGPTYEQYF. Written as DNA, the CDR3 is TGTGCCAGCAGCGTAGCTGGCGGGCCCACCTACGAGCAGTACTTC.

The chain has TRBV9 and TRBJ1-1; a possible D gene is TRBD1 (5 bases). Trimming removed 4 bases at V and 5 bases at J, with 21 bases between. In germline, CDR1 is SGDLS, CDR2 YYNGEE. CDR3 length: 16 amino acids. CDR3 sequence: CASSPHLNGGGTEAFF. CDR3 sequence (DNA): TGTGCCAGCAGCCCCCACTTGAACGGGGGAGGAACTGAAGCTTTCTTT.

The chain combines TRBV29-1 with TRBJ1-1; 7 bases align to TRBD1. The V gene end was trimmed by 3 bases and the J gene end by 3 bases; junction bases not matched to a gene: 7. The germline V gene encodes CDR1 SQVTM and CDR2 ANQGSEA. The CDR3 covers 14 residues. CDR3 bases: TGCAGCGTTGAGTTACAGGGGACATACACTGAAGCTTTCTTT. This sequence encodes CSVELQGTYTEAFF.

In regard to this clone: The same CDR3 also results from other DNA sequences found in this sample. This chain links TRBV5-1 with TRBJ2-7; TRBD2 matches 7 bases. The CDR3 contains 14 residues. Trimming cost V 2 bases and J 2 bases; bases outside gene matches: 4. Per germline, CDR1 SGHRS and CDR2 YFSETQ. The CDR3 reads CASSFEGGPYEQYF. The DNA for the CDR3 is TGCGCCAGCAGCTTTGAGGGAGGGCCCTACGAGCAGTACTTC.

The rearrangement links TRBV7-3 to TRBJ1-1, with a possible D match to TRBD1 (5 bases). CDR3 length: 15 residues. Between the trimmed V and J ends, which lost 0 bases and 1 base, there was a span of 9 bases. CDR1 SGHTA and CDR2 FQGTGA come from the germline V gene. This CDR3 is CASSLTRDPNTEAFF. The CDR3 region has the DNA TGTGCCAGCAGCTTAACCCGGGACCCGAACACTGAAGCTTTCTTT.

The rearrangement uses TRBV4-1 and TRBJ2-2, with 7 bases fitting TRBD1. CDR3 length: 18 amino acids. Germline V gives CDR1 MGHRA, CDR2 YSYEKL. V lost 0 bases to trimming and J lost 0 bases; unmatched junction nucleotides: 7. CDR3 sequence reads: CASSQEQGGASNTGELFF. As DNA, the CDR3 is TGCGCCAGCAGCCAAGAACAAGGGGGCGCCTCGAACACCGGGGAGCTGTTTTTT.

This clone has only one observation. V is TRBV4-1 and J is TRBJ2-7, with D maybe TRBD1 (5 bases). This CDR3 is built from 16 residues. CDR1 and CDR2 (germline): MGHRA, YSYEKL. Trimming stripped 1 base from V and 6 bases from J, with 19 bases between. The CDR3 bases are TGCGCCAGCAGCCAAGCCCCCGGCCAGGGCCTACGCGAGCAGTACTTC. Translation gives CASSQAPGQGLREQYF.

The chain uses TRBV5-4 and TRBJ1-3; D possibly corresponds to TRBD1 (5 bases). Looked up from germline, CDR1 is SGHNT and CDR2 is YYREEE (reference sequence). Trimming took off 2 bases at V and 1 base at J, with 7 bases between the two ends. The CDR3 runs 14 residues. CDR3 nucleotides: TGTGCCAGCAGCTTTTGGGGGTCTGGAAACACCATATATTTT. This codes for CASSFWGSGNTIYF. Using reference TRBV5-4 and TRBJ1-3 for the parts outside the CDR3, the full variable domain is ETGVTQSPTHLIKTRGQQVTLRCSSQSGHNTVSWYQQALGQGPQFIFQYYREEENGRGNFPPRFSGLQFPNYSSELNVNALELDDSALYLCASSFWGSGNTIYFGEGSWLTVV.

This chain links TRBV30 with TRBJ1-1; D is ambiguous. Per the germline V gene, CDR1 is GTSNPN and CDR2 is SVGIG (reference sequence). V was trimmed by 4 bases and J by 1 base, leaving 7 bases between them. The CDR3 consists of 12 residues. In DNA form, the CDR3 reads TGTGCCTGGACGGATCAGAACACTGAAGCTTTCTTT. Its protein is CAWTDQNTEAFF.

This chain links TRBV5-4 with TRBJ1-1, with 10 bases lining up with TRBD1. CDR1 is SGHNT, CDR2 YYREEE, per germline (reference sequence). The CDR3 runs 15 residues. V lost 4 bases and J lost 4; bases outside the gene matches: 7. For the CDR3, the DNA is TGTGCCAGCAGCCCCAAAGGGGACAGGGGCACTGAAGCTTTCTTT. It yields the protein CASSPKGDRGTEAFF.

Only one count was recorded for this clone. The chain is built from TRBV29-1 and TRBJ2-7; TRBD2 aligns across 7 bases. Per germline, CDR1 SQVTM and CDR2 ANQGSEA. V was clipped by 6 bases and J by 1 base; unmatched bases: 9. The CDR3 covers 14 residues. CDR3 amino acids: CSVALGGDSYEQYF. CDR3 nucleotides: TGCAGCGTCGCTTTGGGAGGGGATTCCTACGAGCAGTACTTC.

As for this clone: A read error may account for a junction end that differs from germline. The chain uses TRBV7-9 and TRBJ1-2, with D possibly matching TRBD1 (6 bases). The CDR3 covers 15 residues. Germline lookup yields CDR1 SEHNR and CDR2 FQNEAQ (reference sequence). CDR3 in amino acids: CASSSDRRSNYGYTF. The CDR3 DNA reads TGTGCCAGCAGCTCTGACAGGCGATCAAACTATGGCTACACTTTC.

V gene TRBV11-3 combines with J gene TRBJ2-1, with 9 bases matching TRBD2. J gave up 5 bases and V 5 bases, and 7 bases lay outside the gene matches. Germline V lookup: CDR1 SGHNT, CDR2 YENEEA. The CDR3 sequence is 15 residues long. The DNA for the CDR3 is TGTGCCAGCAGCCTGGGACTAGCAAGGGACAATGAGCAGTTCTTC. This sequence encodes CASSLGLARDNEQFF.

The chain employs TRBV5-6 and TRBJ1-5, with D possibly TRBD1 on 5 matching bases. Germline assignment: CDR1 SGHDT and CDR2 YYEEEE. With 5 bases removed from V and 3 bases from J, the gap between germline ends came to 18 bases. The CDR3 is 16 amino acids. The CDR3 spells CASSSTGRGFNQPQHF. CDR3 DNA sequence: TGTGCCAGCAGTTCGACGGGGCGAGGATTCAATCAGCCCCAGCATTTT.

The genes are TRBV9 and TRBJ2-1, with D perhaps assigned TRBD1 or TRBD2 (5 bases each). Germline CDR1 is SGDLS and CDR2 is YYNGEE. Trimming removed 2 bases from V and 7 bases from J, with 13 bases in between. This CDR3 is built from 14 residues. Written as DNA, the CDR3 is TGTGCCAGCAGCGTTGGGGGAGTGGATAATGAGCAGTTCTTC. This translates into CASSVGGVDNEQFF.

The genes are TRBV2 and TRBJ1-2, with TRBD1 identical over 7 bases. The ends lost 6 bases at V and 5 bases at J; junction bases unmatched: 9. The CDR3 is 14 residues long. Germline CDR1 is SNHLY and CDR2 is FYNNEI. CDR3 coding DNA: TGTGCCAGCAGCACCGGGACAGTACCGTATGGCTACACCTTC. This translates into CASSTGTVPYGYTF.